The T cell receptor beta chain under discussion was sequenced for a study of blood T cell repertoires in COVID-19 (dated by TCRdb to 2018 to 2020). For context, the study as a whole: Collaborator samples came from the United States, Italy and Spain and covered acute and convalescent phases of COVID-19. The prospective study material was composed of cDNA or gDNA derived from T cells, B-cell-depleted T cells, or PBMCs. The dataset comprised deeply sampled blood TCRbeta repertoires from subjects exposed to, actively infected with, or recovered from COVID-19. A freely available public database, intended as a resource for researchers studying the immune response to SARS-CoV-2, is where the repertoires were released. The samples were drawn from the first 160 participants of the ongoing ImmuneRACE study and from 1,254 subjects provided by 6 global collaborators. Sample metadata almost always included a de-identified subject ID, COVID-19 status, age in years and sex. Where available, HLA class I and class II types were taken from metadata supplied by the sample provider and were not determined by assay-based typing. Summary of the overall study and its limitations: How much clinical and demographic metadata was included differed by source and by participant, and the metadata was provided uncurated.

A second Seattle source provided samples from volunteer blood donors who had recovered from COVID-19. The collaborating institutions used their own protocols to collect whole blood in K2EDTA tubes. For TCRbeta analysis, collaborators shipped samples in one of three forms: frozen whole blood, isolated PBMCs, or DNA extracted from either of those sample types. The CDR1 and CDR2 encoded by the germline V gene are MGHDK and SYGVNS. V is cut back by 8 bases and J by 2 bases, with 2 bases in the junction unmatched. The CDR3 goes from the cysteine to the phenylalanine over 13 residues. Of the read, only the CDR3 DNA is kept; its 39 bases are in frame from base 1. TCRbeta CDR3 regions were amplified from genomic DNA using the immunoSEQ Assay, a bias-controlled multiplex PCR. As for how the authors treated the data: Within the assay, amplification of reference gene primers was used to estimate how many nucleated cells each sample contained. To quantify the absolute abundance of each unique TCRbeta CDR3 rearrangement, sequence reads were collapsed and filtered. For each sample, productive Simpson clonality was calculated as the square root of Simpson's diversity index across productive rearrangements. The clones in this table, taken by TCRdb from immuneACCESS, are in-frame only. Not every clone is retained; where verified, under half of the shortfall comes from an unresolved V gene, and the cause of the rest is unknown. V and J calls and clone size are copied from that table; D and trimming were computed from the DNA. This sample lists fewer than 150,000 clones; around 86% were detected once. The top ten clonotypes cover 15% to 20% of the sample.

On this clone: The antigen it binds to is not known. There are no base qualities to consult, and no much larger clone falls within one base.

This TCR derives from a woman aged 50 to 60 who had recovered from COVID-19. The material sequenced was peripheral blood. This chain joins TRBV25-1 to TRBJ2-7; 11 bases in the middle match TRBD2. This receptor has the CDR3 CASGLAGTYEQYF. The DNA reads TGTGCCAGCGGACTAGCGGGTACCTACGAGCAGTACTTC.